Here is one T cell receptor beta chain with its context. This entry comes from a study of Ad26.COV2.S vaccination and SARS-CoV-2 variants. Sequencing used immunoSEQ multiplex PCR; TCRdb keeps in-frame clones, though not all of them. The table has fewer than 900,000 clones, 80% to 90% seen once; the top ten hold approximately 1.5%. The treatment was: 19 received Ad26.COV2.S at low or high dose, single or two shots; 5 received placebo; per-sample allocation not given. The study sampled participants on day 63 after the first vaccine or placebo injection. This CDR3 is built from 12 residues. V shed 4 bases and J shed 4 bases, with 5 bases lying between them. CDR1 and CDR2 from the germline V gene are LNHDA and SQIVND (reference sequence).

The chain carries TRBV19 and TRBJ2-1, with D uncertain. This clonotype originated in a person between 18 and 65 years old who received the Ad26.COV2.S COVID-19 vaccine or a placebo. Sequenced here: peripheral blood, sampled in a trial of Ad26.COV2.S vaccine versus placebo. CDR3 amino acids: CASSTYYNEQFF. The CDR3 nucleotides are TGTGCCAGTAGTACTTATTACAATGAGCAGTTCTTC.